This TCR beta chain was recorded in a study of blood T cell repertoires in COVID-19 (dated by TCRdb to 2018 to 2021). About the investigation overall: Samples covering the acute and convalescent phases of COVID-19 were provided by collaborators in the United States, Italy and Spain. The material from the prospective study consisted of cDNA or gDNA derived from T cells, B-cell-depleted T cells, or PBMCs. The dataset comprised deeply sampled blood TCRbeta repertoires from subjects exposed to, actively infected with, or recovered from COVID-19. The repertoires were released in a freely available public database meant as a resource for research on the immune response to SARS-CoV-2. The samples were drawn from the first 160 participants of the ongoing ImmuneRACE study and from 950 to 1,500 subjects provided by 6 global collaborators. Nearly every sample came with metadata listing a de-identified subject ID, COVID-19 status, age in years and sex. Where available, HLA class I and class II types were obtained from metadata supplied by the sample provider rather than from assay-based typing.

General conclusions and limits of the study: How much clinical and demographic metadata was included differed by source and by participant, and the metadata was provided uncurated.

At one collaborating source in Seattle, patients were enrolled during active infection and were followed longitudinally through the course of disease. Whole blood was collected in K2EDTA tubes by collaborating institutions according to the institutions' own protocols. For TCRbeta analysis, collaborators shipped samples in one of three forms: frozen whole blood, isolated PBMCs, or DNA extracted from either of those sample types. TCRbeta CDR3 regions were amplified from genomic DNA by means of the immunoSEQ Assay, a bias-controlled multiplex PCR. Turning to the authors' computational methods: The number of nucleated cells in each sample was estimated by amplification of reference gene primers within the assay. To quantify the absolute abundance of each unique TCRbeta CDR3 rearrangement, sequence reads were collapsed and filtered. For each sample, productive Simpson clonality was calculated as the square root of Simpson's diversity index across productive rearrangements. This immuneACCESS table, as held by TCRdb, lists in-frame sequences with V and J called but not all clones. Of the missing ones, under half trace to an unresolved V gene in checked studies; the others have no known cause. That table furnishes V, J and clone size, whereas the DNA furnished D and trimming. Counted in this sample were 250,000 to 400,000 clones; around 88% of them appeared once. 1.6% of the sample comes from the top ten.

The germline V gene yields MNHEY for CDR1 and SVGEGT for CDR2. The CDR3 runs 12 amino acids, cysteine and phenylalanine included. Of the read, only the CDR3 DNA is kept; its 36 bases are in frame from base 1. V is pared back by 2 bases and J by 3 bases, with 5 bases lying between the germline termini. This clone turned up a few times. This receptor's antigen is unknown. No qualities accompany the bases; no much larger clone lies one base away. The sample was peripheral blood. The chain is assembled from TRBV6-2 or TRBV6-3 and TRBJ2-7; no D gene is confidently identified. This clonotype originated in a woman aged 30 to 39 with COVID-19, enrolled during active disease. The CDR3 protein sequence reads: CASSYNRYEQYF. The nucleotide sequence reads TGTGCCAGCAGTTACAATCGCTACGAGCAGTACTTC.